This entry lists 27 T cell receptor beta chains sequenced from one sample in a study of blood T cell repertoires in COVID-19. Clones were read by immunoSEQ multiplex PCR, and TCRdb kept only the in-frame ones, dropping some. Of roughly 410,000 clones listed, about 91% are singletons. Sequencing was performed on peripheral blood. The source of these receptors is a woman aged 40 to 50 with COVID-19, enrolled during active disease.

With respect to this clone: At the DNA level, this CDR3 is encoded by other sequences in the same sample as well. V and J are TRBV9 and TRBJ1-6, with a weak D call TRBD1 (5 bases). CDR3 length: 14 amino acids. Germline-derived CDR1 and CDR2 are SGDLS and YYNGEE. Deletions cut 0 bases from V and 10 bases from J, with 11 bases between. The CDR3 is CASSVGQGNSPLHF. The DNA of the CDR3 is TGTGCCAGCAGCGTAGGGCAGGGTAACTCACCCCTCCACTTT. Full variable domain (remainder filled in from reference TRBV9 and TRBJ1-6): DSGVTQTPKHLITATGQRVTLRCSPRSGDLSVYWYQQSLDQGLQFLIQYYNGEERAKGNILERFSAQQFPDLHSELNLSSLELGDSALYFCASSVGQGNSPLHFGNGTRLTVT.

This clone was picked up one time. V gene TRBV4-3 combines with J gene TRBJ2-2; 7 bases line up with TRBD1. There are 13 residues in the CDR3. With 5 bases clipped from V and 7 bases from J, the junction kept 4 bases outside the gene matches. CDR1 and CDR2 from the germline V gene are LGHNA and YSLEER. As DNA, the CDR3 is TGCGCCAGCAGCTTACGGACAGGCGGGGAGCTGTTTTTT. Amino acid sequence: CASSLRTGGELFF.

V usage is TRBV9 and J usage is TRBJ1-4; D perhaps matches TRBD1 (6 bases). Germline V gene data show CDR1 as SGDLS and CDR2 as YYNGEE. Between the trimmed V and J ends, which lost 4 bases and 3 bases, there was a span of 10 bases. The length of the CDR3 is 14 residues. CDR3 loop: CASSYTGSNEKLFF. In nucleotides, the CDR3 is TGTGCCAGCAGCTATACAGGGTCTAATGAAAAACTGTTTTTT.

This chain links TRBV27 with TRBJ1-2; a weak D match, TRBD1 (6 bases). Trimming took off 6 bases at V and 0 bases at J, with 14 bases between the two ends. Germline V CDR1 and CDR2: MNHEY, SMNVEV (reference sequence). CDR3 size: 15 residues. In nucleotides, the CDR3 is TGTGCCAGCAGCTCTCGGACAGTTACTAACTATGGCTACACCTTC. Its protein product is CASSSRTVTNYGYTF.

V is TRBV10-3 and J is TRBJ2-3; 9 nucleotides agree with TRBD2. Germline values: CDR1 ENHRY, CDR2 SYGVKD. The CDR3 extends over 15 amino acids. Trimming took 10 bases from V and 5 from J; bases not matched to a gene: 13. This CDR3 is CATYDRAGGRDTQYF. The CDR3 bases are TGTGCCACCTATGATAGGGCGGGAGGGAGAGATACGCAGTATTTT.

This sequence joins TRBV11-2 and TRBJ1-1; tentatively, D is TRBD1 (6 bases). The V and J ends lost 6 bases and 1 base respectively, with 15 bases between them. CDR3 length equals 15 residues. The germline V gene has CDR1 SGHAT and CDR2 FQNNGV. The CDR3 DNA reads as TGTGCCAGCAGGACCCTAAGGGGGAGGAACACTGAAGCTTTCTTT. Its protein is CASRTLRGRNTEAFF.

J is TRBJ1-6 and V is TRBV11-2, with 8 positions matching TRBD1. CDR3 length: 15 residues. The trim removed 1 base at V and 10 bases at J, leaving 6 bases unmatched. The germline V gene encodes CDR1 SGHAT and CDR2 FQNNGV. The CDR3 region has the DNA TGTGCCAGCAGCTTAGCCGGACAGGGATACTCACCCCTCCACTTT. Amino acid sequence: CASSLAGQGYSPLHF.

In DNA, the CDR3 is TGTGCCAGCAGTGAAGCGAGGGCAAGCTCTGGAAACACCATATATTTT. The encoded protein is CASSEARASSGNTIYF. The chain links TRBV6-1 to TRBJ1-3; the D is unclear. The CDR3 is 16 residues long. The ends were cut back, 0 bases at V and 0 bases at J, with 9 bases in the middle. Germline V gene sequence: CDR1 MNHNS, CDR2 SASEGT.

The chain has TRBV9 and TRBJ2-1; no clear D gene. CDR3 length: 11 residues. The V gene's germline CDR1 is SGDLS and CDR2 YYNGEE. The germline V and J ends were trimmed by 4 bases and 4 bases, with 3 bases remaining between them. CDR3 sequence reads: CASSTYNEQFF. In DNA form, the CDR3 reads TGTGCCAGCAGCACTTACAATGAGCAGTTCTTC.

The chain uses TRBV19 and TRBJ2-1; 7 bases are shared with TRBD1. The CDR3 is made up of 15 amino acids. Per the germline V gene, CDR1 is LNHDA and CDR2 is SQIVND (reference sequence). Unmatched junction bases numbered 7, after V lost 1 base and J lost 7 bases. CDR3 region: CASSIVGGPGNEQFF. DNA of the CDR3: TGTGCCAGTAGTATAGTAGGGGGCCCGGGTAATGAGCAGTTCTTC.

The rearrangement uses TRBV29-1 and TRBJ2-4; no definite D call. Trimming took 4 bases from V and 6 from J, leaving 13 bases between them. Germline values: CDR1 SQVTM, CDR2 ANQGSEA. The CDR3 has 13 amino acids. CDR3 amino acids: CSVGGKMANIQYF. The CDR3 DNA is TGCAGCGTTGGAGGCAAAATGGCAAACATTCAGTACTTC.

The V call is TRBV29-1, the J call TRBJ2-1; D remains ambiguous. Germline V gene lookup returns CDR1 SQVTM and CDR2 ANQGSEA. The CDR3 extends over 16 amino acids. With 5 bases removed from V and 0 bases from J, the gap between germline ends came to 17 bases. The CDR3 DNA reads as TGCAGCGTTCTTCACAGTCTCAGTAGCTCCTACAATGAGCAGTTCTTC. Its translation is CSVLHSLSSSYNEQFF.

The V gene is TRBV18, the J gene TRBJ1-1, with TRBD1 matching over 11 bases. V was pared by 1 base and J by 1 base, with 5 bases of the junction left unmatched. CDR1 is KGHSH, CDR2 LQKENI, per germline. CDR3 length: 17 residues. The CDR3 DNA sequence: TGTGCCAGCTCACCACTGAGGGACAGGGGGGGGAACACTGAAGCTTTCTTT. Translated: CASSPLRDRGGNTEAFF.

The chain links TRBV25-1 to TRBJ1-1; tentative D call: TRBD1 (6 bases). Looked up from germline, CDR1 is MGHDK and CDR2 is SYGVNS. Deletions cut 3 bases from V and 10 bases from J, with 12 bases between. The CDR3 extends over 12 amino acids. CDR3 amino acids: CASSEGAVRAFF. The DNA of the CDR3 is TGTGCCAGCAGTGAGGGGGCGGTCAGAGCTTTCTTT.

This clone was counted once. The CDR3 nucleotides read TGTGCCAGCAGCGGGACAGGGAATCAGCCCCAGCATTTT. It translates to CASSGTGNQPQHF. This chain connects TRBV2 to TRBJ1-5; TRBD1 aligns across 9 bases. The germline V gene has CDR1 SNHLY and CDR2 FYNNEI. CDR3 size: 13 residues. V trimming: 6 bases; J trimming: 4 bases; junction bases outside the gene matches: 1.

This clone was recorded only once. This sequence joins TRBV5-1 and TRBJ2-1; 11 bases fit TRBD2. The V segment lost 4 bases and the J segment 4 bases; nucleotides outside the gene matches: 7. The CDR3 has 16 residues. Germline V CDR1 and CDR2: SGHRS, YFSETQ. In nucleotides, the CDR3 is TGCGCCAGCAGCCCTAGGACTAGCGGGCCATACAATGAGCAGTTCTTC. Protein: CASSPRTSGPYNEQFF.

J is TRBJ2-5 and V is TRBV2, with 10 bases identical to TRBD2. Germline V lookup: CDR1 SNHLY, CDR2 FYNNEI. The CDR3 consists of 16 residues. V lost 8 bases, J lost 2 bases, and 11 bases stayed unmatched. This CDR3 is CASLYQAGGFQETQYF. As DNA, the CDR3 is TGTGCCAGCTTGTACCAAGCGGGGGGGTTTCAAGAGACCCAGTACTTC.

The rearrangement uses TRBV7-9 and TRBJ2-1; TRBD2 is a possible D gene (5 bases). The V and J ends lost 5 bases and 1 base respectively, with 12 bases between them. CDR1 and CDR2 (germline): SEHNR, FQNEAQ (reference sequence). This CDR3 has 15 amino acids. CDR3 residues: CASSHDGGSYNEQFF. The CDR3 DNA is TGTGCCAGCAGCCATGACGGAGGATCCTACAATGAGCAGTTCTTC. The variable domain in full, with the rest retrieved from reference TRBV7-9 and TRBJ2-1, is DTGVSQNPRHKITKRGQNVTFRCDPISEHNRLYWYRQTLGQGPEFLTYFQNEAQLEKSRLLSDRFSAERPKGSFSTLEIQRTEQGDSAMYLCASSHDGGSYNEQFFGPGTRLTVL.

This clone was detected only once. CDR3 loop: CASSVDGGGTDTQYF. The CDR3, as DNA: TGTGCCAGCAGCGTAGACGGCGGGGGCACAGATACGCAGTATTTT. V usage is TRBV9 and J usage is TRBJ2-3; weak D call: TRBD2 (6 bases). The CDR3 sequence is 15 residues long. Germline lookup yields CDR1 SGDLS and CDR2 YYNGEE. Trimming shortened V by 0 bases and J by 1 base, and 9 bases separated the two germline ends.

The CDR3 nucleotides are TGTGCCAGCAGCCTTACCCTCGGGACTACGGCAGATACGCAGTATTTT. It yields the protein CASSLTLGTTADTQYF. The chain couples TRBV2 to TRBJ2-3, with 7 bases matching TRBD2. Germline CDR1 reads SNHLY; CDR2 reads FYNNEI. The V gene end was trimmed by 6 bases and the J gene end by 4 bases; junction bases not matched to a gene: 13. The CDR3 is 16 residues long.

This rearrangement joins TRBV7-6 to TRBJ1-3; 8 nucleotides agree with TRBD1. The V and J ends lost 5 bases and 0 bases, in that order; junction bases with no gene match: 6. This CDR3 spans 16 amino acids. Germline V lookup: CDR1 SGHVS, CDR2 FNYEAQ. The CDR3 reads CASSLGTGFSGNTIYF. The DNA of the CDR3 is TGTGCCAGCAGCCTTGGGACAGGTTTCTCTGGAAACACCATATATTTT.

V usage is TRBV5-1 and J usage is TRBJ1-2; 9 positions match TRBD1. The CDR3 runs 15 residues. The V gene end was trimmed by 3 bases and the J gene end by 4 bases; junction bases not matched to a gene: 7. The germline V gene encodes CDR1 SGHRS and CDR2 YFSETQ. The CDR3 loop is CASSSLGQGGYGYTF. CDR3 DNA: TGCGCCAGCAGCTCTCTGGGACAGGGAGGCTATGGCTACACCTTC.

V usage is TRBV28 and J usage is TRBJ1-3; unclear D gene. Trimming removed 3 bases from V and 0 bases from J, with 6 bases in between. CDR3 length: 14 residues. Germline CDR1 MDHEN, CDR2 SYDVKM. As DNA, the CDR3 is TGTGCCAGCAGTTTGCTGAGCTCTGGAAACACCATATATTTT. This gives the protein CASSLLSSGNTIYF.

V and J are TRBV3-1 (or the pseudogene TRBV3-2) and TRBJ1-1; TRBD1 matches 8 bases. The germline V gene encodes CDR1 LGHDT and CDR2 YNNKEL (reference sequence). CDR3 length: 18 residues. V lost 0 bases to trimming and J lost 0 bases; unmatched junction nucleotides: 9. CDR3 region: CASSQDPDREGMNTEAFF. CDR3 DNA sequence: TGTGCCAGCAGCCAAGATCCGGACAGGGAGGGGATGAACACTGAAGCTTTCTTT.

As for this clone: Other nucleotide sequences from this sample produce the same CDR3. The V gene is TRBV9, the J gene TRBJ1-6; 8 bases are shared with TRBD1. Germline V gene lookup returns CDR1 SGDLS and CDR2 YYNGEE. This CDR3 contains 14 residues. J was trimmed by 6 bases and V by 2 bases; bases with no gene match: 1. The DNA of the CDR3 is TGTGCCAGCAGCGTTGGGACAGGTAATTCACCCCTCCACTTT. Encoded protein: CASSVGTGNSPLHF.

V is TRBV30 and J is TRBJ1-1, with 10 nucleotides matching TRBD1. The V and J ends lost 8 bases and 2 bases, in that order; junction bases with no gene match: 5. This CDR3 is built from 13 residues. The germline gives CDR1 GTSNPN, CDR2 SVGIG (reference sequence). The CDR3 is CAGQGVGNTEAFF. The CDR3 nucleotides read TGTGCCGGACAGGGGGTGGGAAACACTGAAGCTTTCTTT.

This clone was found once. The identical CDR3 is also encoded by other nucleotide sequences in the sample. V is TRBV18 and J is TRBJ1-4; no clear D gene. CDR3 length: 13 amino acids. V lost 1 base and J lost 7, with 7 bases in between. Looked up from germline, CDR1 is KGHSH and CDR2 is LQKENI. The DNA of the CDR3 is TGTGCCAGCTCACCACTACGCGGTGAAAAACTGTTTTTT. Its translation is CASSPLRGEKLFF.